The 27 T cell receptor beta chains below were found in one sample sequenced in a study. Tregs were sorted as CD4+CD25+CD127-/low cells. One entry per CDR3 protein results from TCRdb running MiXCR on the 5' RACE reads. Here the sample spans more than 55,000 distinct CDR3 sequences, around 21% being singletons. Sequencing used tumor-infiltrating Tregs sorted from the breast tumor. These receptors came from a female donor with breast cancer.

This clonotype has just a few counts. The V and J genes are TRBV5-1 and TRBJ2-3, with 13 bases identical to TRBD2. With 4 bases clipped from V and 0 bases from J, the junction kept 11 bases outside the gene matches. Per germline, CDR1 SGHRS and CDR2 YFSETQ. The CDR3 is 19 residues long. CDR3 bases: TGCGCCAGCAGCCCCGCCGGGACTAGCGGGGAAGTTAGCACAGATACGCAGTATTTT. This gives the protein CASSPAGTSGEVSTDTQYF. Drawing the rest from reference TRBV5-1 and TRBJ2-3, the complete variable domain is KAGVTQTPRYLIKTRGQQVTLSCSPISGHRSVSWYQQTPGQGLQFLFEYFSETQRNKGNFPGRFSGRQFSNSRSEMNVSTLELGDSALYLCASSPAGTSGEVSTDTQYFGPGTRLTVL.

As for this clonotype: A single base separates this from a much larger clone, so it may be a read error. Without the conserved terminal phenylalanine or tryptophan, this CDR3 likely stems from a read error. The chain has TRBV6-1 and TRBJ2-1; no reliable D call. CDR1 is MNHNS, CDR2 SASEGT, per germline. Trimming stripped 4 bases from V and 6 bases from J, with 13 bases between. The CDR3 runs 14 residues. For the CDR3, the DNA is TGTGCCAGCAGTGTTTTCGCCGGAGTCAATGAGCAGTTCCTC. Translated, it gives CASSVFAGVNEQFL.

Worth noting for this clonotype: A read error may explain this, as a much larger clone is one base away. The chain employs TRBV7-2 and TRBJ1-2; possibly TRBD1 for D (5 bases). The length of the CDR3 is 18 residues. CDR1 SGHTA and CDR2 FQGNSA come from the germline V gene. V lost 0 bases, J lost 6 bases, and 23 bases lay in between. The DNA of the CDR3 is TGTGCCAGCAGCTTAGCGATGTACAAGGGGAGGGGACGGCATGGCTACACCTTC. Translating it yields CASSLAMYKGRGRHGYTF.

This clonotype was seen ten or more times. The gene calls are TRBV5-1 and TRBJ1-1; D gene unclear. With 6 bases removed from V and 0 bases from J, the gap between germline ends came to 12 bases. The CDR3 is 14 residues long. Germline assignment: CDR1 SGHRS and CDR2 YFSETQ. The CDR3 sequence: CASKLDGVNTEAFF. CDR3 coding DNA: TGCGCCAGCAAACTGGACGGTGTGAACACTGAAGCTTTCTTT.

The chain employs TRBV7-8 and TRBJ1-2; TRBD1 is a possible D gene (6 bases). Germline assignment: CDR1 SGHVS and CDR2 FQNEAQ. V lost 4 bases and J lost 2, with 14 bases in between. This CDR3 has 15 amino acids. DNA for the CDR3: TGTGCCAGCAGCTCAAGGACAGCTCGAAACTATGGCTACACCTTC. Translated: CASSSRTARNYGYTF.

This clonotype was picked up a small number of times. V gene TRBV6-6 combines with J gene TRBJ1-6; 8 bases are a match to TRBD1. The CDR3 loop spans 15 amino acids. Germline V gives CDR1 MNHNY, CDR2 SVGAGI (reference sequence). After removal of 1 base from V and 9 bases from J, the junction contained 5 bases not matched to a gene. This CDR3 reads CASSYLGQGSSPLHF. In DNA form, the CDR3 reads TGTGCCAGCAGTTACTTAGGACAGGGAAGTTCACCCCTCCACTTT.

This clonotype showed up just a few times. The chain employs TRBV29-1 and TRBJ1-2; 7 bases are a match to TRBD1. The J segment lost 4 bases and the V segment lost 8 bases, leaving 4 bases of the junction unmatched. The CDR3 consists of 11 residues. Germline values: CDR1 SQVTM, CDR2 ANQGSEA. CDR3 amino acids: CSLGDSYGYTF. Written as DNA, the CDR3 is TGCAGCCTTGGGGACAGCTATGGCTACACCTTC.

This clonotype was seen more than once but under ten times. The V call is TRBV18, the J call TRBJ2-7; the D is unclear. The CDR3 totals 12 residues. The V gene lost 8 bases and the J gene lost 3 bases, with 11 bases spanning the gap. The germline V gene encodes CDR1 KGHSH and CDR2 LQKENI. In DNA form, the CDR3 reads TGTGCCAGCAGCGACACGAGCTACGAGCAGTACTTC. The encoded protein is CASSDTSYEQYF.

V is TRBV7-9 and J is TRBJ2-2, with 7 nucleotides matching TRBD1. Germline V gene sequence: CDR1 SEHNR, CDR2 FQNEAQ (reference sequence). CDR3 size: 14 residues. Losses at the gene ends were 5 bases for V and 5 bases for J; bases not matched to a gene: 5. The CDR3: CASSTQTGTGELFF. The CDR3 DNA is TGTGCCAGCAGCACCCAGACAGGGACCGGGGAGCTGTTTTTT.

In the case of this clonotype: A much bigger clone sits one base away, suggesting this may be a read error. The chain couples TRBV6-5 to TRBJ2-5; 7 bases map to TRBD2. V gave up 6 bases and J gave up 8 bases; unmatched junction bases: 15. Germline CDR1 and CDR2: MNHEY and SVGAGI. The CDR3 sequence is 15 residues long. CDR3 loop: CASSRAGTTSRTQYF. The CDR3 coding sequence is TGTGCCAGCAGCAGGGCCGGGACTACCTCCCGAACCCAGTACTTC.

This rearrangement joins TRBV7-9 to TRBJ1-2; 9 nucleotides line up with TRBD1. J lost 6 bases, V lost 5 bases, and 10 bases had no gene match. CDR1 is SEHNR and CDR2 is FQNEAQ in the germline V gene (reference sequence). The CDR3 is 15 residues long. CDR3 DNA: TGTGCCAGCAGCCGACTTGGACAGGGGAACAATGGCTACACCTTC. Translation: CASSRLGQGNNGYTF.

The table lists this clonotype with many counts. The V call is TRBV20-1, the J call TRBJ2-3; 10 bases are shared with TRBD2. V gave up 6 bases and J gave up 2 bases; unmatched junction bases: 8. The CDR3 length is 15 residues. CDR1 is DFQATT and CDR2 is SNEGSKA in the germline V gene (reference sequence). The CDR3: CSAIPLAGPTDTQYF. DNA of the CDR3: TGCAGTGCCATCCCACTAGCGGGACCCACAGATACGCAGTATTTT.

The rearrangement joins TRBV7-9 to TRBJ1-5; D ambiguous. Germline values: CDR1 SEHNR, CDR2 FQNEAQ (reference sequence). This CDR3 spans 12 amino acids. With 2 bases removed from V and 7 bases from J, the gap between germline ends came to 6 bases. This CDR3 is CASSLNNQPQHF. CDR3 sequence (DNA): TGTGCCAGCAGCTTAAATAACCAGCCCCAGCATTTT.

This chain connects TRBV4-3 to TRBJ1-3; D is unresolved. Germline V lookup: CDR1 LGHNA, CDR2 YSLEER. The CDR3 has 15 residues. Deletions cut 6 bases from V and 0 bases from J, with 12 bases between. The CDR3 DNA follows: TGCGCCAGCAGTCGCGACCTCTACTCTGGAAACACCATATATTTT. Its protein product is CASSRDLYSGNTIYF.

This clonotype has a handful of counts. J is TRBJ2-3 and V is TRBV4-2, with 7 bases lining up with TRBD1. J gave up 5 bases and V 4 bases, and 6 bases lay outside the gene matches. This CDR3 has 14 residues. CDR1 and CDR2 from the germline V gene are LGHNA and YNFKEQ. The CDR3 DNA reads as TGTGCCAGCAGCCGTGACAGGGATCGAGATACGCAGTATTTT. It codes for CASSRDRDRDTQYF.

The V and J genes are TRBV7-9 and TRBJ2-6; 7 nucleotides align to TRBD2. Looked up from germline, CDR1 is SEHNR and CDR2 is FQNEAQ (reference sequence). The CDR3 totals 19 residues. The V segment lost 5 bases and the J segment 1 base; nucleotides outside the gene matches: 14. The CDR3 DNA sequence: TGTGCCAGCAGCGAACGGGAGGCCTACGGCCCGTCTGGGGCCAACGTCCTGACTTTC. It encodes CASSEREAYGPSGANVLTF. The whole variable domain, filled in from reference TRBV7-9 and TRBJ2-6, reads DTGVSQNPRHKITKRGQNVTFRCDPISEHNRLYWYRQTLGQGPEFLTYFQNEAQLEKSRLLSDRFSAERPKGSFSTLEIQRTEQGDSAMYLCASSEREAYGPSGANVLTFGAGSRLTVL.

To note about this clonotype: A read error may explain this, as a much larger clone is one base away. The V and J genes are TRBV7-2 and TRBJ2-2; unclear D gene. Germline V gene sequence: CDR1 SGHTA, CDR2 FQGNSA. This CDR3 is 13 amino acids long. Trimming removed 8 bases from V and 0 bases from J, with 7 bases in between. The CDR3 coding sequence is TGTGCCAGCCGCGGCGCGAACACCGGGGAGCTGTTTTTT. Its translation is CASRGANTGELFF.

Concerning this clonotype itself: It may be a read error: a sequence one base away is much more abundant. V usage is TRBV5-1 and J usage is TRBJ2-7, with D possibly TRBD2 on 5 matching bases. Germline CDR1 is SGHRS and CDR2 is YFSETQ. The V end was cut by 7 bases, the J end by 5 bases, with 19 bases between. CDR3 length: 14 amino acids. The chain's CDR3 is CASGILRGRDEQYF. The CDR3 DNA reads TGCGCCAGCGGCATTCTCCGGGGTAGGGACGAGCAGTACTTC.

This clonotype was recorded many times. The chain carries TRBV7-2 and TRBJ1-2; 7 nucleotides align to TRBD1. The CDR3 sequence is 15 residues long. J lost 4 bases, V lost 5 bases, and 10 bases had no gene match. Germline CDR1 and CDR2: SGHTA and FQGNSA. DNA for the CDR3: TGTGCCAGCAGCCCGTACCAGGGGGAGGTCTATGGCTACACCTTC. This gives the protein CASSPYQGEVYGYTF.

As to this clonotype: A much larger clone differs by one base, so this may be a read error. This chain links TRBV6-1 with TRBJ1-5; 9 positions agree with TRBD1. The CDR3 is made up of 16 amino acids. Per the germline V gene, CDR1 is MNHNS and CDR2 is SASEGT. Written as DNA, the CDR3 is TGTGCCAGCAGACCCTCCGGGACAGGGTACAATAAGCCCCAGCATTTT. Encoded protein: CASRPSGTGYNKPQHF.

This clonotype was recorded at least ten times. This sequence joins TRBV5-5 and TRBJ2-3, with 9 bases aligning to TRBD1. The CDR3 runs to 17 residues. V trimming: 1 base; J trimming: 5 bases; junction bases outside the gene matches: 11. The germline V gene has CDR1 SGHKS and CDR2 YYEKEE (reference sequence). CDR3 sequence: CASSLYLPGQGGDTQYF. CDR3 DNA: TGTGCCAGCAGCTTGTACTTACCGGGACAGGGTGGAGATACGCAGTATTTT.

The chain combines TRBV5-1 with TRBJ2-5; D may be TRBD1 (5 bases). Looked up from germline, CDR1 is SGHRS and CDR2 is YFSETQ. V gave up 1 base and J gave up 1 base, with 11 bases separating them. This CDR3 has 15 residues. CDR3 in amino acids: CASSLLGRAQETQYF. DNA of the CDR3: TGCGCCAGCAGCTTGCTGGGCAGGGCCCAAGAGACCCAGTACTTC.

There are a few counts of this clonotype. The V call is TRBV6-6, the J call TRBJ1-1, with TRBD1 matching over 8 bases. Germline trimming cut 6 bases from V and 4 bases from J; bases unmatched to any gene: 13. This CDR3 comprises 16 residues. The germline V gene has CDR1 MNHNY and CDR2 SVGAGI (reference sequence). The DNA of the CDR3 is TGTGCCAGCAGCCGTAACAGGGGGGGACCACCCACTGAAGCTTTCTTT. The encoded protein is CASSRNRGGPPTEAFF.

This clonotype has a handful of counts. This chain connects TRBV7-3 to TRBJ2-7, with D possibly being TRBD1 (6 bases). V gave up 4 bases and J gave up 6 bases, with 10 bases separating them. Germline lookup yields CDR1 SGHTA and CDR2 FQGTGA. This CDR3 spans 12 amino acids. The CDR3 here is CASSSGTSEQYF. The CDR3 region has the DNA TGTGCCAGCAGCTCCGGGACAAGCGAGCAGTACTTC.

Only a few counts were recorded for this clonotype. The chain recombines TRBV7-9 with TRBJ2-3; D tentatively reads TRBD1 or TRBD2 (5 bases each). CDR1 and CDR2 (germline): SEHNR, FQNEAQ (reference sequence). The CDR3 sequence is 16 residues long. Between the trimmed V and J ends, which lost 3 bases and 3 bases, there was a span of 16 bases. The CDR3 DNA sequence: TGTGCCAGCAGCTTCATTTCCGGGACGGGTACAGATACGCAGTATTTT. It codes for CASSFISGTGTDTQYF.

The V call is TRBV7-9, the J call TRBJ2-6, with 9 bases fitting TRBD1. The CDR3 is 16 residues long. J lost 3 bases, V lost 5 bases, and 5 bases had no gene match. In germline, CDR1 is SEHNR, CDR2 FQNEAQ (reference sequence). CDR3: CASSPRDRDGANVLTF. The CDR3 DNA reads as TGTGCCAGCAGCCCCCGGGACAGGGATGGGGCCAACGTCCTGACTTTC.

The chain has TRBV5-1 and TRBJ1-2; D is unresolved. The germline CDR1 and CDR2 sequences are SGHRS and YFSETQ. Trimming took off 4 bases at V and 5 bases at J, with 21 bases between the two ends. The CDR3 consists of 16 residues. The CDR3 bases are TGCGCCAGCAGCCCCGGTCTCTCACGGGCTTTATATGGCTACACCTTC. Translating it yields CASSPGLSRALYGYTF.